These 29 T cell receptor beta chains share one sample of origin, sequenced in a study of shared clonotypes between healthy human individuals. This table comes from immunoSEQ multiplex PCR, and its TCRdb copy is limited to in-frame clones, with some not included. The data hold some 2,500,000 clones, with approximately 90% observed a single time. Sequences were obtained from naive CD4+ T cells from PBMCs. Subset of the sample: CD45RA+ positively selected. The receptors here all came from a man between 18 and 35 years old in good health. Some clones in this sample may be carry-over from other donors' samples.

This chain joins TRBV4-1 and TRBJ2-1; a possible D gene is TRBD1 (7 bases). V was cut by 1 base and J by 0 bases, with 16 bases left in between. The germline CDR1 and CDR2 sequences are MGHRA and YSYEKL. This CDR3 has 18 residues. The CDR3 nucleotides are TGCGCCAGCAGCCAAGGGGAGGAGGGGGCCAGCTCCTACAATGAGCAGTTCTTC. Its protein product is CASSQGEEGASSYNEQFF.

A remark on this clone: Other DNA sequences in the same sample also yield this CDR3. CDR3 coding DNA: TGTGCCAGCAGTGACCGGGGGCAAGAGACCCAGTACTTC. Protein sequence: CASSDRGQETQYF. The gene calls are TRBV2 and TRBJ2-5, with D tentatively TRBD2 (6 bases). The V end was cut by 3 bases, the J end by 2 bases, with 7 bases between. The CDR3 totals 13 residues. Germline V CDR1 and CDR2: SNHLY, FYNNEI.

CDR3 nucleotides: TGTGCCAGCAGCCCCGCCGGGACAGGGGGCTGGGTGCAGTACTTC. Its translation: CASSPAGTGGWVQYF. The genes are TRBV6-5 and TRBJ2-7; 12 positions agree with TRBD1. J was trimmed by 9 bases and V by 6 bases; bases with no gene match: 12. This CDR3 contains 15 residues. Germline V gene data show CDR1 as MNHEY and CDR2 as SVGAGI.

V gene TRBV5-1 combines with J gene TRBJ2-5; 7 nucleotides match TRBD1. Trimming at V came to 3 bases and at J to 5 bases, leaving 10 bases not matched to a gene. From germline, CDR1 is SGHRS and CDR2 YFSETQ. The CDR3 covers 15 residues. The CDR3 is CASSSQTGTGETQYF. The CDR3 DNA sequence: TGCGCCAGCAGCTCACAGACAGGGACGGGGGAGACCCAGTACTTC. Drawing the rest from reference TRBV5-1 and TRBJ2-5, the complete variable domain is KAGVTQTPRYLIKTRGQQVTLSCSPISGHRSVSWYQQTPGQGLQFLFEYFSETQRNKGNFPGRFSGRQFSNSRSEMNVSTLELGDSALYLCASSSQTGTGETQYFGPGTRLLVL.

This sequence joins TRBV6-5 and TRBJ2-7, with D uncertain. The V gene's germline CDR1 is MNHEY and CDR2 SVGAGI. The CDR3 length is 11 residues. V lost 9 bases and J 6 bases, leaving 12 bases between the germline ends. The CDR3 region is CARGMGFEQYF. The CDR3 DNA sequence: TGTGCCAGGGGGATGGGGTTCGAGCAGTACTTC.

A few counts support this clone. This sequence joins TRBV30 and TRBJ1-1; D gene ambiguous. Germline V gene lookup returns CDR1 GTSNPN and CDR2 SVGIG (reference sequence). CDR3 size: 12 residues. The ends were cut back, 2 bases at V and 7 bases at J, with 11 bases in the middle. CDR3 region: CAWSYRTSEAFF. The CDR3 DNA follows: TGTGCCTGGAGTTACCGGACGAGTGAAGCTTTCTTT.

This sequence joins TRBV9 and TRBJ2-1; a possible D gene is TRBD2 (6 bases). CDR1 SGDLS and CDR2 YYNGEE come from the germline V gene. This CDR3 contains 13 residues. The germline V and J ends were trimmed by 4 bases and 4 bases, with 9 bases remaining between them. This CDR3 reads CASSHRGYNEQFF. The CDR3 DNA sequence: TGTGCCAGCAGCCACCGGGGGTACAATGAGCAGTTCTTC.

The V and J genes are TRBV28 and TRBJ1-2; 7 nucleotides align to TRBD1. CDR3 length equals 14 residues. In germline, CDR1 is MDHEN, CDR2 SYDVKM. The trim removed 6 bases at V and 9 bases at J, leaving 13 bases unmatched. As DNA, the CDR3 is TGTGCCAGCAGCCGCCGGCAGGGGGGTTTTAGCTACACCTTC. Translating it yields CASSRRQGGFSYTF.

This clone was counted a few times. The CDR3 here is CASSPPGSSGIRNEQFF. Here the CDR3 DNA reads TGTGCCAGCTCACCACCGGGTTCTAGCGGGATAAGGAATGAGCAGTTCTTC. The chain employs TRBV18 and TRBJ2-1; TRBD2 matches 9 bases. In germline, CDR1 is KGHSH, CDR2 LQKENI. The CDR3 length is 17 residues. The J segment lost 7 bases and the V segment lost 0 bases, leaving 10 bases of the junction unmatched. The variable domain in full, completed from reference TRBV18 and TRBJ2-1, reads NAGVMQNPRHLVRRRGQEARLRCSPMKGHSHVYWYRQLPEEGLKFMVYLQKENIIDESGMPKERFSAEFPKEGPSILRIQQVVRGDSAAYFCASSPPGSSGIRNEQFFGPGTRLTVL.

The rearrangement uses TRBV5-1 and TRBJ2-7, with 12 bases that match TRBD2. The CDR3 runs to 15 residues. The J segment lost 7 bases and the V segment lost 2 bases, leaving 7 bases of the junction unmatched. Germline V CDR1 and CDR2: SGHRS, YFSETQ. DNA of the CDR3: TGCGCCAGCAGCTTCACTAGCGGGAGGACGGGAGAGCAGTACTTC. This gives the protein CASSFTSGRTGEQYF.

J is TRBJ2-2 and V is TRBV7-3; weak D call: TRBD2 (6 bases). Germline V lookup: CDR1 SGHTA, CDR2 FQGTGA. This CDR3 comprises 15 residues. V gave up 1 base and J gave up 4 bases, with 10 bases separating them. The CDR3 DNA follows: TGTGCCAGCAGCTTAAGGACTACGGGCACCGGGGAGCTGTTTTTT. Its protein product is CASSLRTTGTGELFF.

V and J are TRBV2 and TRBJ2-5; D possibly corresponds to TRBD2 (6 bases). Trimming stripped 7 bases from V and 5 bases from J, with 17 bases between. Germline loops: CDR1 SNHLY, CDR2 FYNNEI. CDR3 size: 14 residues. The CDR3 here is CASKTSGGLETQYF. CDR3 DNA: TGTGCCAGCAAGACCTCCGGGGGACTGGAGACCCAGTACTTC.

The chain combines TRBV5-4 with TRBJ1-5, with TRBD1 matching 10 bases. Germline values: CDR1 SGHNT, CDR2 YYREEE (reference sequence). Trimming at V came to 3 bases and at J to 4 bases, leaving 7 bases not matched to a gene. This CDR3 region has 16 residues. For the CDR3, the DNA is TGTGCCAGCAGCTGGTTCGGACAGGGGGAGAATCAGCCCCAGCATTTT. Encoded protein: CASSWFGQGENQPQHF. Using reference TRBV5-4 and TRBJ1-5 for the parts outside the CDR3, the full variable domain is ETGVTQSPTHLIKTRGQQVTLRCSSQSGHNTVSWYQQALGQGPQFIFQYYREEENGRGNFPPRFSGLQFPNYSSELNVNALELDDSALYLCASSWFGQGENQPQHFGDGTRLSIL.

The chain combines TRBV28 with TRBJ2-5; D is uncertain. From germline, CDR1 is MDHEN and CDR2 SYDVKM. The CDR3 covers 15 residues. V lost 5 bases to trimming and J lost 4 bases, with 17 bases between them. The chain's CDR3 is CASSPQAPGVETQYF. In DNA, the CDR3 is TGTGCCAGCAGTCCGCAGGCACCGGGTGTAGAGACCCAGTACTTC.

Points on this clone: Other DNA sequences in the same sample also yield this CDR3. The chain employs TRBV18 and TRBJ2-5, with D unresolved. The ends were cut back, 2 bases at V and 5 bases at J, with 9 bases in the middle. Germline V CDR1 and CDR2: KGHSH, LQKENI. The CDR3 runs 13 residues. In DNA, the CDR3 is TGTGCCAGCTCACCAACCAGTGAGGAGACCCAGTACTTC. This sequence encodes CASSPTSEETQYF.

V is TRBV29-1 and J is TRBJ1-1, with a weak D call TRBD1 (6 bases). The V gene's germline CDR1 is SQVTM and CDR2 ANQGSEA. The CDR3 totals 13 residues. V lost 7 bases, J lost 1 base, and 13 bases lay in between. For the CDR3, the DNA is TGCAGCGCCTCTTCGACAGGGAACACTGAAGCTTTCTTT. As protein: CSASSTGNTEAFF.

In the case of this clone: Within the sample, other DNA sequences also encode this same CDR3. The V and J genes are TRBV7-2 and TRBJ2-5; 7 bases fit TRBD1. Germline V gene data show CDR1 as SGHTA and CDR2 as FQGNSA. This CDR3 is built from 14 residues. V dropped 5 bases and J dropped 1; count of bases not matched to a gene: 4. Here the CDR3 DNA reads TGTGCCAGCAGCCGGACAGGACGCCAAGAGACCCAGTACTTC. Translated, it gives CASSRTGRQETQYF.

The rearrangement uses TRBV6-1 and TRBJ2-7, with 11 positions matching TRBD2. The CDR3 sequence is 15 residues long. V gave up 7 bases and J gave up 7 bases; unmatched junction bases: 12. Germline CDR1 and CDR2: MNHNS and SASEGT. The chain's CDR3 is CASTQTSGIPLEQYF. The CDR3 DNA reads as TGTGCCAGCACCCAGACTAGCGGGATACCTCTGGAGCAGTACTTC.

J is TRBJ2-4 and V is TRBV28, with D perhaps assigned TRBD1 or TRBD2 (5 bases each). The germline CDR1 and CDR2 sequences are MDHEN and SYDVKM. The V end lost 4 bases, the J end lost 7 bases, and 11 bases lay between the germline ends. The CDR3 spans 13 residues. CDR3 nucleotides: TGTGCCAGCAGTTCAGGGACCGGTAACATTCAGTACTTC. Residues: CASSSGTGNIQYF.

This clone was seen a single time. The chain combines TRBV7-8 with TRBJ1-2; unclear D gene. Looked up from germline, CDR1 is SGHVS and CDR2 is FQNEAQ. Trimming pared 4 bases from V and 7 bases from J, leaving 16 bases between. The CDR3 sequence is 14 residues long. CDR3: CASSSVGGSLGYTF. The CDR3 DNA sequence: TGTGCCAGCAGCTCAGTGGGAGGGTCCCTTGGCTACACCTTC.

This clone has just one count. CDR3 nucleotides: TGTGCCAGCAGTATGGACAGAAGACCTAACACCGGGGAGCTGTTTTTT. Translation gives CASSMDRRPNTGELFF. V usage is TRBV6-4 and J usage is TRBJ2-2; D is perhaps TRBD1 (6 bases). The germline V and J ends were trimmed by 5 bases and 2 bases, with 15 bases remaining between them. Looked up from germline, CDR1 is MRHNA and CDR2 is SNTAGT. This CDR3 spans 16 amino acids.

Remarks on this clone: Other DNA sequences from this sample encode an identical CDR3 as well. The chain is built from TRBV28 and TRBJ1-1; possible D gene TRBD1, 5 bases. The CDR3 is made up of 11 amino acids. CDR1 and CDR2 (germline): MDHEN, SYDVKM. V was clipped by 2 bases and J by 8 bases, with 6 bases between them. The CDR3 coding sequence is TGTGCCAGCAGTTTAAGGGACGAAGCTTTCTTT. Its protein is CASSLRDEAFF.

The V call is TRBV7-2, the J call TRBJ1-1; D remains unclear. CDR3 length: 14 residues. V gave up 5 bases and J gave up 2 bases, with 12 bases separating them. CDR1 and CDR2 from the germline V gene are SGHTA and FQGNSA. The CDR3 loop reads CASSRGGLNTEAFF. CDR3 coding DNA: TGTGCCAGCAGCCGCGGCGGGTTAAACACTGAAGCTTTCTTT.

The rearrangement uses TRBV28 and TRBJ1-2; 7 nucleotides match TRBD1. The germline V gene has CDR1 MDHEN and CDR2 SYDVKM. This CDR3 has 13 amino acids. The V and J ends lost 6 bases and 4 bases, in that order; junction bases with no gene match: 5. CDR3 region: CASSVTGVYGYTF. In DNA, the CDR3 is TGTGCCAGCAGCGTTACAGGGGTCTATGGCTACACCTTC.

V usage is TRBV4-1 and J usage is TRBJ2-5; D not certain. V was trimmed by 1 base and J by 1 base, leaving 10 bases between them. The CDR3 loop spans 15 amino acids. CDR1 and CDR2 from the germline V gene are MGHRA and YSYEKL. CDR3 in DNA: TGCGCCAGCAGCCAAGGTCTGACGGGCCAAGAGACCCAGTACTTC. Its translation: CASSQGLTGQETQYF.

The rearrangement links TRBV6-4 to TRBJ2-7; D may be TRBD2 (6 bases). Trimming cost V 3 bases and J 6 bases, with 12 bases left between them. The CDR3 is made up of 13 amino acids. Germline assignment: CDR1 MRHNA and CDR2 SNTAGT. The CDR3 coding sequence is TGTGCCAGCAGTGATTTTTTGGGGGGCGAGCAGTACTTC. This translates into CASSDFLGGEQYF.

The rearrangement uses TRBV28 and TRBJ1-2; 7 positions agree with TRBD1. V was clipped by 2 bases and J by 1 base; unmatched bases: 4. This CDR3 has 15 amino acids. Germline-derived CDR1 and CDR2 are MDHEN and SYDVKM. CDR3 in amino acids: CASSLGTGDNYGYTF. In nucleotides, the CDR3 is TGTGCCAGCAGTTTAGGTACAGGGGATAACTATGGCTACACCTTC.

The chain employs TRBV5-4 and TRBJ2-5, with D perhaps being TRBD1 or TRBD2 (5 bases each). Trimming removed 0 bases from V and 11 bases from J, with 17 bases in between. CDR3 length equals 14 residues. Germline values: CDR1 SGHNT, CDR2 YYREEE (reference sequence). The CDR3 is CASSLVGAVREQYF. CDR3 DNA sequence: TGTGCCAGCAGCTTGGTAGGGGCGGTGAGGGAGCAGTACTTC.

The gene calls are TRBV25-1 and TRBJ2-7, with D perhaps matching TRBD2 (5 bases). There are 13 residues in the CDR3. The ends were cut back, 6 bases at V and 0 bases at J, with 9 bases in the middle. Germline lookup yields CDR1 MGHDK and CDR2 SYGVNS. The DNA of the CDR3 is TGTGCCAGCAGGGACTCGGTCTCCTACGAGCAGTACTTC. As protein: CASRDSVSYEQYF.